Given below is one T cell receptor beta chain in context. Its antigen is undetermined. The data are from a study of T cell repertoires in cytomegalovirus infection. Study information: Matching HLA type and CMV infection were both indicated by public TCR beta signatures. Notes on the study in general: Ex vivo, HLA-C-restricted CMV-specific TCR beta clonotypes prevailed over the rest of the response. CMV carriers having the relevant HLA were flagged by cumulative public TCR beta family frequency.

TCRdb reprocessed the reads via MiXCR and lists one record per CDR3 protein. Found here are roughly 180,000 distinct CDR3 sequences, about a sixth of them singletons; the top ten hold less than 25%. The length of the CDR3 is 16 residues. Germline CDR1 LGHNA, CDR2 YSLEER. Trimming took 3 bases from V and 7 from J; bases not matched to a gene: 12. The specimen sequenced was CD8+ T cells from PBMCs. This sequence joins TRBV4-3 and TRBJ1-2; 9 nucleotides align to TRBD1. This sequence originates from a human donor in good health (CMV status not recorded). Some clones in this sample may be carry-over from other donors' samples. The CDR3 coding sequence is TGCGCCAGCAGCCAGCCCAACACAGGGGGCTATTTTGGCTACACCTTC. Translated, it gives CASSQPNTGGYFGYTF.